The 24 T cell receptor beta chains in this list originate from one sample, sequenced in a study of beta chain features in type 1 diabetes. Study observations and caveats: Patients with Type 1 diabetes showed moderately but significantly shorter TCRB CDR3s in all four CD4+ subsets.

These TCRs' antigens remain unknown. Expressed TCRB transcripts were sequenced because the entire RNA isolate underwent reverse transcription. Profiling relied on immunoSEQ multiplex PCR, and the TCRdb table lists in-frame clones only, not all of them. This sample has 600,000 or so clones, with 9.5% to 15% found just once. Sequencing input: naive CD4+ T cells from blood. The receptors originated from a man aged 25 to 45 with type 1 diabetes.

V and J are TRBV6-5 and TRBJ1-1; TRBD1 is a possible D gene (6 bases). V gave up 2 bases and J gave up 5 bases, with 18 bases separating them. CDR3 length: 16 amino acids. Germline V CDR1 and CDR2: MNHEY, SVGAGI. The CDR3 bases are TGTGCCAGCAGTTACAATCCGGGGGCGGTTCAAACTGAAGCTTTCTTT. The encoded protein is CASSYNPGAVQTEAFF.

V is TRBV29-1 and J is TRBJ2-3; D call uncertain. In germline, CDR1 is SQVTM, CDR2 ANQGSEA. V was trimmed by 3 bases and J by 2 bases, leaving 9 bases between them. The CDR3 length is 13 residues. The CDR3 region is CSVDNGSTDTQYF. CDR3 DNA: TGCAGCGTTGATAATGGATCCACAGATACGCAGTATTTT.

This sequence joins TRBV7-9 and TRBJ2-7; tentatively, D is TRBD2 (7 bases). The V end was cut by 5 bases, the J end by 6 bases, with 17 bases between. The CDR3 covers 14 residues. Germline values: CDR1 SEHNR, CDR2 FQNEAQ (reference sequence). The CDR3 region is CASSNAGGGGEQYF. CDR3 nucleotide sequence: TGTGCCAGCAGCAACGCTGGCGGGGGCGGCGAGCAGTACTTC.

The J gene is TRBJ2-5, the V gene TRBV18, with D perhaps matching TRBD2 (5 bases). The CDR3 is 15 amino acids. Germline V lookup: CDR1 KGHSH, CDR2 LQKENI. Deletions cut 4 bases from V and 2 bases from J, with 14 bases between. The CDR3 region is CASSLRNPGQETQYF. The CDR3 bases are TGTGCCAGCTCACTGCGGAATCCGGGGCAAGAGACCCAGTACTTC.

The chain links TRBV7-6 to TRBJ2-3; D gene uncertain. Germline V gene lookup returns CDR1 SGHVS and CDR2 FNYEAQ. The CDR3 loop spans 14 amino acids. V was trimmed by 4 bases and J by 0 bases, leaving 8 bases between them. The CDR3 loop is CASSWTASTDTQYF. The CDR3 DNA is TGTGCCAGCAGCTGGACGGCTAGCACAGATACGCAGTATTTT. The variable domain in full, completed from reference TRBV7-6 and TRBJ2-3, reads GAGVSQSPRYKVTKRGQDVALRCDPISGHVSLYWYRQALGQGPEFLTYFNYEAQQDKSGLPNDRFSAERPEGSISTLTIQRTEQRDSAMYRCASSWTASTDTQYFGPGTRLTVL.

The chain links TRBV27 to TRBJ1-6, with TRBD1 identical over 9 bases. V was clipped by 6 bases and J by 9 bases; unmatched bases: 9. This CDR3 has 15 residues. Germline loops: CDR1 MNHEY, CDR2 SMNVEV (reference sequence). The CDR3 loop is CASRLAGTGFSPLHF. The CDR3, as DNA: TGTGCCAGCAGATTAGCCGGGACAGGGTTTTCACCCCTCCACTTT.

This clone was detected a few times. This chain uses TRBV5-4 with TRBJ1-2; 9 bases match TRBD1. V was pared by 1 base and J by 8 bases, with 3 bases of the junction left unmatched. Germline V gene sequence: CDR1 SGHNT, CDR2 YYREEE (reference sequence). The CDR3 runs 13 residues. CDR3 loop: CASSLWTGVGYTF. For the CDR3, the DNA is TGTGCCAGCAGCTTGTGGACAGGGGTCGGCTACACCTTC.

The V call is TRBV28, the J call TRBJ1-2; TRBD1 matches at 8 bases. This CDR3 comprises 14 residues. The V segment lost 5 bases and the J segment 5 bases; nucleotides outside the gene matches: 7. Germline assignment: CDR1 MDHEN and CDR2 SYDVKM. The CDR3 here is CASSPGGAGYGYTF. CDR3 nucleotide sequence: TGTGCCAGCAGTCCAGGGGGCGCGGGGTATGGCTACACCTTC.

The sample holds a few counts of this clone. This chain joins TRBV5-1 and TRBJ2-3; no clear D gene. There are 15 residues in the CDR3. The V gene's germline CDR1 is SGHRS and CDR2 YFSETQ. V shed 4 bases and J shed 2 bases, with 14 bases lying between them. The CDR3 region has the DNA TGCGCCAGCAGCCCCCTGGGTGGGTACACAGATACGCAGTATTTT. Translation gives CASSPLGGYTDTQYF.

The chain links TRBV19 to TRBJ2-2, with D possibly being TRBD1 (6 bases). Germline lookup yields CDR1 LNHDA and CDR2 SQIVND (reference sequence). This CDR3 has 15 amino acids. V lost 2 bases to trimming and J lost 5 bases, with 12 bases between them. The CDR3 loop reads CASSIPTGKTGELFF. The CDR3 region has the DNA TGTGCCAGTAGTATACCCACAGGGAAAACCGGGGAGCTGTTTTTT.

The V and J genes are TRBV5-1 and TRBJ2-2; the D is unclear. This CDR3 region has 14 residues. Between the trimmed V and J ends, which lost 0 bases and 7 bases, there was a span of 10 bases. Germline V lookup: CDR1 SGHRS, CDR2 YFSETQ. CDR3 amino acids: CASSLGVQNGELFF. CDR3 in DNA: TGCGCCAGCAGCTTGGGAGTTCAGAACGGGGAGCTGTTTTTT. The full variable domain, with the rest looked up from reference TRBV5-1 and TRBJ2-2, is KAGVTQTPRYLIKTRGQQVTLSCSPISGHRSVSWYQQTPGQGLQFLFEYFSETQRNKGNFPGRFSGRQFSNSRSEMNVSTLELGDSALYLCASSLGVQNGELFFGEGSRLTVL.

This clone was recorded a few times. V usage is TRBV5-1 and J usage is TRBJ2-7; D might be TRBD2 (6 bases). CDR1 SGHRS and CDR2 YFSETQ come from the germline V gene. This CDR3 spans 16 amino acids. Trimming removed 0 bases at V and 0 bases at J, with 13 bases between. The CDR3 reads CASSLVSGDSSYEQYF. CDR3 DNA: TGCGCCAGCAGCTTGGTTAGCGGCGACAGCTCCTACGAGCAGTACTTC.

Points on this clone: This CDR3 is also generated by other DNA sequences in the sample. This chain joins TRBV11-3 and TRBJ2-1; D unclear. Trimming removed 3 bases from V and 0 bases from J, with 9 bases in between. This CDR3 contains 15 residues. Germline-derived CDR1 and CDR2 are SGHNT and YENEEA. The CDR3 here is CASSLGGSSYNEQFF. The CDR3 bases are TGTGCCAGCAGCTTGGGTGGCAGCTCCTACAATGAGCAGTTCTTC.

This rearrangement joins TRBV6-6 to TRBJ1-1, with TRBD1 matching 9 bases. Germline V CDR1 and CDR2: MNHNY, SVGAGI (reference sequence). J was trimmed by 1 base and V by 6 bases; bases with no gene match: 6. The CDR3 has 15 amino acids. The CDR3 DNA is TGTGCCAGCAGCTCCTTGGGACAGGGGAACACTGAAGCTTTCTTT. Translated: CASSSLGQGNTEAFF.

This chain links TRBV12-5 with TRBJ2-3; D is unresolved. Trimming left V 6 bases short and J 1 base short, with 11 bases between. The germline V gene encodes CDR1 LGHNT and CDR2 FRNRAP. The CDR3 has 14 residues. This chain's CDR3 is CASGLTPGTDTQYF. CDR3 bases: TGTGCTAGTGGATTGACTCCCGGCACAGATACGCAGTATTTT.

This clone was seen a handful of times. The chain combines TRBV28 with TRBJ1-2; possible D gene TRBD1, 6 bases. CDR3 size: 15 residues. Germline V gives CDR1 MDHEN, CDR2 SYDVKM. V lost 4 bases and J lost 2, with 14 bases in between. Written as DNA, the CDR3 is TGTGCCAGCAGTTCGGGACAAGCCCGGAACTATGGCTACACCTTC. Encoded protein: CASSSGQARNYGYTF.

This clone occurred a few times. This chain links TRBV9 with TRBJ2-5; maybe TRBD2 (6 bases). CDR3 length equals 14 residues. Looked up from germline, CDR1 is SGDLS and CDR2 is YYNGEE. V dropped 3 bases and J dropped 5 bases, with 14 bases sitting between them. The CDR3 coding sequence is TGTGCCAGCAGCGCAAAGGATGGGAGGGAGACCCAGTACTTC. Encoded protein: CASSAKDGRETQYF.

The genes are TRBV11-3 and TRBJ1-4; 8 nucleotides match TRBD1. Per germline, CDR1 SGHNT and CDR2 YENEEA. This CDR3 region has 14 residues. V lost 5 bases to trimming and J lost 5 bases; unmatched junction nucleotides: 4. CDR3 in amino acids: CASSPTGENEKLFF. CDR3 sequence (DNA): TGTGCCAGCAGCCCGACAGGGGAGAATGAAAAACTGTTTTTT.

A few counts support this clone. The CDR3: CASTPGDRRYGYTF. The CDR3 DNA reads TGTGCCAGCACCCCCGGGGACAGGCGCTATGGCTACACCTTC. V is TRBV9 and J is TRBJ1-2; 8 bases are shared with TRBD1. The V gene end was trimmed by 6 bases and the J gene end by 4 bases; junction bases not matched to a gene: 8. The CDR3 consists of 14 residues. Germline CDR1 reads SGDLS; CDR2 reads YYNGEE.

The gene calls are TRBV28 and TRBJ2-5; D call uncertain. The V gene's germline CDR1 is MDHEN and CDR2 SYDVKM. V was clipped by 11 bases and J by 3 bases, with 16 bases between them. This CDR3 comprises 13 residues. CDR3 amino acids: CASHEALEETQYF. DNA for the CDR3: TGTGCCTCTCATGAGGCCTTAGAAGAGACCCAGTACTTC.

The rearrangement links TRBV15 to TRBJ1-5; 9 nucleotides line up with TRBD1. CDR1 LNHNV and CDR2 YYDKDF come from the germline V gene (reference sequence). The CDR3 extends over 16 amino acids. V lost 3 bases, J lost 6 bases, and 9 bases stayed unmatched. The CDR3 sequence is CATSSTGTGFAQPQHF. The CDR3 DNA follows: TGTGCCACCAGCAGTACCGGGACAGGGTTTGCTCAGCCCCAGCATTTT. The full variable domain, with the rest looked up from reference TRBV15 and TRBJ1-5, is DAMVIQNPRYQVTQFGKPVTLSCSQTLNHNVMYWYQQKSSQAPKLLFHYYDKDFNNEADTPDNFQSRRPNTSFCFLDIRSPGLGDTAMYLCATSSTGTGFAQPQHFGDGTRLSIL.

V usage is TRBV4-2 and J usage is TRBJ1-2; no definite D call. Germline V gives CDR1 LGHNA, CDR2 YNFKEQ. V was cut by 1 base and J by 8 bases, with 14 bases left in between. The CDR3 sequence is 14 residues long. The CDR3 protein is CASSQAARSQGYTF. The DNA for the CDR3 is TGTGCCAGCAGCCAAGCGGCCCGCTCCCAGGGCTACACCTTC.

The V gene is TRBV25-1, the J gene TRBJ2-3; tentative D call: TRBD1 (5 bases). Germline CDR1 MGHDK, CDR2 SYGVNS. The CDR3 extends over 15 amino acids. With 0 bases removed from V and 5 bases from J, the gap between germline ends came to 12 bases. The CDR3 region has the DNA TGTGCCAGCAGTGAATATCAGGGCAGGGTAGATACGCAGTATTTT. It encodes CASSEYQGRVDTQYF.

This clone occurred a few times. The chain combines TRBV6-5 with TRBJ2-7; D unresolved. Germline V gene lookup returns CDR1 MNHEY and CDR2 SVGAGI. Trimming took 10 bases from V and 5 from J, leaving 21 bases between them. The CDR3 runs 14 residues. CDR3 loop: CATSEGPGVHEQYF. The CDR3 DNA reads TGTGCCACCTCGGAAGGGCCGGGTGTCCACGAGCAGTACTTC.